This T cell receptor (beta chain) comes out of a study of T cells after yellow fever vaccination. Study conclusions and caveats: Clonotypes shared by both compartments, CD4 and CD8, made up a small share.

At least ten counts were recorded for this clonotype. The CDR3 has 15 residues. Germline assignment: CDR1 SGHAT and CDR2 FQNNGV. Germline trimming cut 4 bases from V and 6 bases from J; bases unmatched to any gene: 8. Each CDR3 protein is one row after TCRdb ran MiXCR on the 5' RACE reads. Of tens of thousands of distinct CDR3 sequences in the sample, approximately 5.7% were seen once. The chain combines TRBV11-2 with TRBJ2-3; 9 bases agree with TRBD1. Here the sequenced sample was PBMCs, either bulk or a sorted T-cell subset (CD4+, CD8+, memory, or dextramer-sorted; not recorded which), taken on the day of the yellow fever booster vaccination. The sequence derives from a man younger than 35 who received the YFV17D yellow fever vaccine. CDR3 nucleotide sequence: TGTGCCAGCAGCTCTAGACAGGGGGAGAGGGATACGCAGTATTTT. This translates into CASSSRQGERDTQYF.